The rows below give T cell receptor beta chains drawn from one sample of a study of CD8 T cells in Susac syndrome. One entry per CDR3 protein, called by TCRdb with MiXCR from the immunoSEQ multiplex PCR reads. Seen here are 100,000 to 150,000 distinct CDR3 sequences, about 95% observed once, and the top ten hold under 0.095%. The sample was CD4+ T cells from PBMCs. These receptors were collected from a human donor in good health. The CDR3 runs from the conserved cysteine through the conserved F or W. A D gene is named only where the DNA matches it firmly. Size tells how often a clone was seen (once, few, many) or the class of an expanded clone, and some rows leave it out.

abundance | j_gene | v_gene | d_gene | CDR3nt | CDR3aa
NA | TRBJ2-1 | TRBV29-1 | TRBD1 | TGCAGCGTTGCCCCCGGGACAGGGGAGGGTGAGCAGTTCTTC | CSVAPGTGEGEQFF
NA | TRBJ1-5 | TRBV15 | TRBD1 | TGTGCCACCAGCGTACAGGGGGCACGTAATCAGCCCCAGCATTTT | CATSVQGARNQPQHF
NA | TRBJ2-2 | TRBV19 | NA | TGTGCCAGTAGGTCAGGGAGCGGCAACACCGGGGAGCTGTTTTTT | CASRSGSGNTGELFF
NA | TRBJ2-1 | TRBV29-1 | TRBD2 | TGCAGCGTGCGGGCTAGCGGGAGGGCCTACAATGAGCAGTTCTTC | CSVRASGRAYNEQFF
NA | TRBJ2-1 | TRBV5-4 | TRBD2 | TGTGCCAGCAGTCCAATAGCGGGAGAGGATAATGAGCAGTTCTTC | CASSPIAGEDNEQFF
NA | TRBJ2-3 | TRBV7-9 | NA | TGTGCCAGCAGCTTAGAGGGCACAGATACGCAGTATTTT | CASSLEGTDTQYF
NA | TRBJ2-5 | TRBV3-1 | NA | TGTGCCAGCAGCCAAGACTTCAGGCGGCAGGGGACACGGAAGACCCAGTACTTC | CASSQDFRRQGTRKTQYF
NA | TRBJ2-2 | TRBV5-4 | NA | TGTGCCAGCAGCTCATACAGCACCGGGGAGCTGTTTTTT | CASSSYSTGELFF
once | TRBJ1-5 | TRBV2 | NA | TGTGCCAGCAGTCAGGACCCCGGGGGCAATCAGCCCCAGCATTTT | CASSQDPGGNQPQHF
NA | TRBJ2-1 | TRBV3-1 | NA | TGTGCCAGCAGCCAAGACAGGGCTCCCTACAATGAGCAGTTCTTC | CASSQDRAPYNEQFF
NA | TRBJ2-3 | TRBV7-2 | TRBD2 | TGTGCCAGCACCCTTAGCGGGAGCGGCACAGATACGCAGTATTTT | CASTLSGSGTDTQYF
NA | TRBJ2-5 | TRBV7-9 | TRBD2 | TGTGCCAGCAGGCTTAGCGGGAGCTCAGTGACCCAGTACTTC | CASRLSGSSVTQYF
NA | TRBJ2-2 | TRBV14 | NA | TGTGCCAGCAGCCCTCAGGGTTTTCTCACCGGGGAGCTGTTTTTT | CASSPQGFLTGELFF
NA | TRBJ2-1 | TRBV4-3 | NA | TGCGCCAGCAGCCAAGGAGGGCCGGGGAATGAGCAGTTCTTC | CASSQGGPGNEQFF
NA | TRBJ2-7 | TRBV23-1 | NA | TGCGCCACTGGACAGTCCGGGAACGAGCAGTACTTC | CATGQSGNEQYF
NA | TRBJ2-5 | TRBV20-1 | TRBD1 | TGCAGTGCTAGAGCTATAGGGACAGGGCGAGAGACCCAGTACTTC | CSARAIGTGRETQYF
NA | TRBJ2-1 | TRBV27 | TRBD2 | TGTGCCAGCAGGCCACGGGGACTAGCGGGACTAAGCTCCTACAATGAGCAGTTCTTC | CASRPRGLAGLSSYNEQFF
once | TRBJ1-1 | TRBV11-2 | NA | TGTGCCAGCAGCTTAGACCACACAGGGATTGAAGCTTTCTTT | CASSLDHTGIEAFF
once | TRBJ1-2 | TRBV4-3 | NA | TGCGCCAGCAGCCAATCAGCCAGGACCTGGGGGGACTATGGCTACACCTTC | CASSQSARTWGDYGYTF
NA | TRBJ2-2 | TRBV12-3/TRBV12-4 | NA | TGTGCCAGCAGTTTACACGATGGGGCCGGGGAGCTGTTTTTT | CASSLHDGAGELFF
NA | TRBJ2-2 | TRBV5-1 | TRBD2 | TGTGCCAGCAGTCTCCTGGCGGGAGGAACCGGGGAGCTGTTTTTT | CASSLLAGGTGELFF
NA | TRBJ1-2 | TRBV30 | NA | TGTGCCTGGAGCATTCAGTATGGCTACACCTTC | CAWSIQYGYTF
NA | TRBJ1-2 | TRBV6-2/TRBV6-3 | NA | TGTGCCAGCAGTCTTCTAAGGCCAGCTAACTATGGCTACACCTTC | CASSLLRPANYGYTF
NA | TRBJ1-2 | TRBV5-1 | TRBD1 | TGCGCCAGCAGCTCCGGGACAGGGTTATCCGGCTACACCTTC | CASSSGTGLSGYTF
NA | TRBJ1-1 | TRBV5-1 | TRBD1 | TGCGCCAGCAGCTTCAAAGGGGGCGGTAGTAGCACTGAAGCTTTCTTT | CASSFKGGGSSTEAFF
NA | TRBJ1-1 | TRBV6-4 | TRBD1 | TGTGCCAGCAGAAACCGGGACAGGGAAGAAGCTTTCTTT | CASRNRDREEAFF
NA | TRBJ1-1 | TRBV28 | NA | TGTGCCAGCAGCCTGGGGGCACAGAACACTGAAGCTTTCTTT | CASSLGAQNTEAFF
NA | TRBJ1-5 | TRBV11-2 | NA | TGTGCCAGCAGCAGACAGCCCAATCAGCCCCAGCATTTT | CASSRQPNQPQHF
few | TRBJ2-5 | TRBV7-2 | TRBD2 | TGTGCCAGCAGCACCCTGACTAGCGCGGAGACCCAGTACTTC | CASSTLTSAETQYF
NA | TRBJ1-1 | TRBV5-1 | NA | TGCGCCAGCAGCTTGTTTACAGGGAGCACTGAAGCTTTCTTT | CASSLFTGSTEAFF
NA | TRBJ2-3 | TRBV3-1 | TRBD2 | TGTGCCAGCAGCCCTGCCGGGGGGGGAGGCACAGATACGCAGTATTTT | CASSPAGGGGTDTQYF
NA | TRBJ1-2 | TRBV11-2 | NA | TGTGCCAGCAGCTATCAACAGGGTCCTCCAGTGGGCTACACCTTC | CASSYQQGPPVGYTF
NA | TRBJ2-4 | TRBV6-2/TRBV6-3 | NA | TGTGCCAGCAGTTACTCCCCCACCGTGGACATTCAGTACTTC | CASSYSPTVDIQYF
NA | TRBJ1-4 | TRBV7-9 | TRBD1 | TGTGCCAGCAGCGCGCGGACAGGGGGCCGTGGAAAACTGTTTTTT | CASSARTGGRGKLFF
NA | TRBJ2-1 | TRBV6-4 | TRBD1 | TGTGCCAGCAGTGACTCCTCGAGGGGGCGCTTCAGGCAGTTCTTC | CASSDSSRGRFRQFF